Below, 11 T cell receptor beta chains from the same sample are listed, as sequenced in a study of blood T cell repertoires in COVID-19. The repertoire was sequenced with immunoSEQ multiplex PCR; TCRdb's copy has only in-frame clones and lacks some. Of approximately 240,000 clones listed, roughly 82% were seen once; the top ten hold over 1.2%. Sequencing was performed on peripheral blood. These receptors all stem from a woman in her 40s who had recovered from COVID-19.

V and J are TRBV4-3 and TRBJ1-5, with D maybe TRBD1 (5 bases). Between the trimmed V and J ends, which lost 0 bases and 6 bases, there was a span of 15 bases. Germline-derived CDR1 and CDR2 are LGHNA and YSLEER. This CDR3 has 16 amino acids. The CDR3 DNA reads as TGCGCCAGCAGCCAAGAAGCCGGGGGAAGGGGTCAGCCCCAGCATTTT. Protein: CASSQEAGGRGQPQHF.

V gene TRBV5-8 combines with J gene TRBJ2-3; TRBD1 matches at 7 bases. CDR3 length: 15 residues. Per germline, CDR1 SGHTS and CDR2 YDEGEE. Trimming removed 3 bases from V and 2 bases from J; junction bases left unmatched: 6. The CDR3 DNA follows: TGTGCCAGCAGCTCGGGACAGTCGATCACAGATACGCAGTATTTT. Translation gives CASSSGQSITDTQYF.

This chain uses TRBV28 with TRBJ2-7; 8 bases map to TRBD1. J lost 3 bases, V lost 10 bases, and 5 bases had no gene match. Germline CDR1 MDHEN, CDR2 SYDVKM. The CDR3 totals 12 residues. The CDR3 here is CATWDRYYEQYF. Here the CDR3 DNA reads TGTGCCACCTGGGACAGGTACTACGAGCAGTACTTC.

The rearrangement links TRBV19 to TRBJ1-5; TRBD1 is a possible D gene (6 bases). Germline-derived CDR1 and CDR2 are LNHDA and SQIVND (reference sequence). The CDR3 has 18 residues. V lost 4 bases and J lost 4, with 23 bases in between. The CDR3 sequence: CASSNALGGGFSNQPQHF. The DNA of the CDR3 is TGTGCCAGTAGTAACGCGTTAGGGGGTGGATTCTCGAATCAGCCCCAGCATTTT.

CDR3 sequence reads: CASSASGGANNSPLHF. For the CDR3, the DNA is TGTGCCAGCAGCGCCTCTGGGGGGGCTAATAATTCACCCCTCCACTTT. The V call is TRBV9, the J call TRBJ1-6; possibly TRBD1 for D (6 bases). Trimming removed 3 bases from V and 5 bases from J, with 15 bases in between. The CDR3 spans 16 residues. Looked up from germline, CDR1 is SGDLS and CDR2 is YYNGEE.

The CDR3 region is CAWSDPGGGRTEAFF. CDR3 sequence (DNA): TGTGCCTGGAGTGACCCCGGAGGGGGCAGGACTGAAGCTTTCTTT. The V and J genes are TRBV30 and TRBJ1-1, with 7 nucleotides matching TRBD1. Germline lookup yields CDR1 GTSNPN and CDR2 SVGIG (reference sequence). The CDR3 runs to 15 residues. With 1 base clipped from V and 5 bases from J, the junction kept 10 bases outside the gene matches.

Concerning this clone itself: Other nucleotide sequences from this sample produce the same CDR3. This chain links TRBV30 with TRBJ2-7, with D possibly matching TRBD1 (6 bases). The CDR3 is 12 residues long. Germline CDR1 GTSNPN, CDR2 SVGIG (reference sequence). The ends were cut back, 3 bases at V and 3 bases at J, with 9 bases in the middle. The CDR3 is CAWSKQGYEQYF. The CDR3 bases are TGTGCCTGGAGCAAACAGGGCTACGAGCAGTACTTC.

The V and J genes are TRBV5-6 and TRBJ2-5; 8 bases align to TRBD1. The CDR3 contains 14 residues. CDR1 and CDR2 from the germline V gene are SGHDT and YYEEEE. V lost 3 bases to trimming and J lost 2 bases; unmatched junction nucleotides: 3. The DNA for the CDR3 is TGTGCCAGCAGCTCGACAGGGGTTCAAGAGACCCAGTACTTC. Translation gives CASSSTGVQETQYF.

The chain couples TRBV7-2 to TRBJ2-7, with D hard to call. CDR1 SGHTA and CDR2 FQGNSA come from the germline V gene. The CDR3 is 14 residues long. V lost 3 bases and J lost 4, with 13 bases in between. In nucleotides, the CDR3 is TGTGCCAGCAGCTTGGGCAGGCTCTATTACGAGCAGTACTTC. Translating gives CASSLGRLYYEQYF.

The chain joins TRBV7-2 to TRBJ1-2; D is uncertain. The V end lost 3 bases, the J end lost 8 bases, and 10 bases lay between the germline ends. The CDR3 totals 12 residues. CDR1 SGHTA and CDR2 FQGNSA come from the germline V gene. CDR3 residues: CASSFNGRGYTF. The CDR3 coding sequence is TGTGCCAGCAGCTTTAATGGCAGAGGCTACACCTTC.

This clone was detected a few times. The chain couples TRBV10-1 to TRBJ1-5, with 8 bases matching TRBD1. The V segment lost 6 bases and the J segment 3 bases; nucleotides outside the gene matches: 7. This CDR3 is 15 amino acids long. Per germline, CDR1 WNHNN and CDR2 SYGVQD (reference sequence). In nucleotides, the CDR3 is TGCGCCAGCAGCCCGACAGGGGTTAACAATCAGCCCCAGCATTTT. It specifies CASSPTGVNNQPQHF.